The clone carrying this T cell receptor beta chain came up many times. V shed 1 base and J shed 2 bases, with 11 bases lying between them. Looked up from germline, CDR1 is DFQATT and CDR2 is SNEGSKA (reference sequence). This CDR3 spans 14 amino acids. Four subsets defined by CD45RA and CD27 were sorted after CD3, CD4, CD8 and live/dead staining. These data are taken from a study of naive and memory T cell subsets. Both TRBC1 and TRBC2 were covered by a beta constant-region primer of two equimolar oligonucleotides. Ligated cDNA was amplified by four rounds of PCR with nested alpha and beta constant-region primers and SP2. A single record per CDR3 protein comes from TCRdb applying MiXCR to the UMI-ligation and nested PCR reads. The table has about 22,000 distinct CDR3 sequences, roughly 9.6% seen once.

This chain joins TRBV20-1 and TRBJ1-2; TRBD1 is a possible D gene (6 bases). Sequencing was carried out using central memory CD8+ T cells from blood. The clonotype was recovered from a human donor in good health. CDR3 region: CSARVGQTNYGYTF. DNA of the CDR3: TGCAGTGCTAGAGTCGGACAGACCAACTATGGCTACACCTTC.